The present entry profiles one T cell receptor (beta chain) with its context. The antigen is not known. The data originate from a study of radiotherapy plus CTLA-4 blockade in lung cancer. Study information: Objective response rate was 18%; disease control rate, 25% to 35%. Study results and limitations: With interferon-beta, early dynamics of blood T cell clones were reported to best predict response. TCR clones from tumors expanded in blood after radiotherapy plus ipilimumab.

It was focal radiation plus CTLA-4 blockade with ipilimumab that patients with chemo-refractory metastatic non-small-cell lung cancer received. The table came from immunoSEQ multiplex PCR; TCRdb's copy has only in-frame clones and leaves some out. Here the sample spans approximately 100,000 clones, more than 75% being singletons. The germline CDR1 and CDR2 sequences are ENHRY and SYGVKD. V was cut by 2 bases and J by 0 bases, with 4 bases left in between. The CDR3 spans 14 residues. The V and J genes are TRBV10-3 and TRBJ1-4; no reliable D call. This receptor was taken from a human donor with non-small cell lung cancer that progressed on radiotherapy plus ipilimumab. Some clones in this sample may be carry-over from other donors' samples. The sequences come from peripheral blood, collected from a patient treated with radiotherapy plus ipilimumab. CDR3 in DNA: TGTGCCATCAGTGAGGGAGCAACTAATGAAAAACTGTTTTTT. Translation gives CAISEGATNEKLFF.